Listed here are 29 T cell receptor beta chains from one sample, sequenced in a study of regulatory T cells in long-lasting Graves disease. The sample's time point: persistent/refractory GD, antithyroid drugs over 5 years with positive TRAb. RNA from PBMCs was the source of the TCR library. The TCR beta library used iRepertoire HTBI primers with Arm-PCR amplification of CDR3. Using its own MiXCR run on the multiplex PCR reads, TCRdb lists one record per CDR3 protein. The sample consists of 600,000 to 800,000 distinct CDR3 sequences, around 30% of them appearing once. The specimen was peripheral blood mononuclear cells (PBMCs), collected when the disease was refractory, from a patient treated with antithyroid drugs. The receptors come from a female donor with Graves disease.

This clonotype was observed at least ten times. This chain uses TRBV7-2 with TRBJ1-3, with 10 nucleotides matching TRBD1. The junction had 8 bases not matched to a gene; V was cut back by 3 bases and J by 3 bases. The CDR3 runs to 17 residues. CDR1 is SGHTA and CDR2 is FQGNSA in the germline V gene. CDR3 nucleotides: TGTGCCAGCAGCTTCTCTCCCGGGACAGGGGTTGGAAACACCATATATTTT. This sequence encodes CASSFSPGTGVGNTIYF.

The table lists this clonotype with many counts. The CDR3 DNA sequence: TGTGCCAGCTGGACAGGGGGCAGGAACACTGAAGCTTTCTTT. Translation: CASWTGGRNTEAFF. The gene calls are TRBV28 and TRBJ1-1, with 11 bases that match TRBD1. Germline V gene data show CDR1 as MDHEN and CDR2 as SYDVKM. This CDR3 has 14 residues. The junction had 3 bases not matched to a gene; V was cut back by 8 bases and J by 1 base.

The chain joins TRBV27 to TRBJ2-7; tentatively, D is TRBD2 (6 bases). The CDR3 length is 14 residues. Germline V gene sequence: CDR1 MNHEY, CDR2 SMNVEV (reference sequence). V gave up 5 bases and J gave up 3 bases, with 14 bases separating them. DNA for the CDR3: TGTGCCAGCAGTCCGGCGGGACCCAACTACGAGCAGTACTTC. Its translation: CASSPAGPNYEQYF.

The J gene is TRBJ2-5, the V gene TRBV7-9, with D perhaps TRBD2 (6 bases). The CDR3 sequence is 16 residues long. V was cut by 1 base and J by 5 bases, with 17 bases left in between. Germline CDR1 is SEHNR and CDR2 is FQNEAQ (reference sequence). As DNA, the CDR3 is TGTGCCAGCAGCTTAGGGGGAGGAGGCCCCTACGAGACCCAGTACTTC. Protein: CASSLGGGGPYETQYF. Full variable domain (remainder filled in from reference TRBV7-9 and TRBJ2-5): DTGVSQNPRHKITKRGQNVTFRCDPISEHNRLYWYRQTLGQGPEFLTYFQNEAQLEKSRLLSDRFSAERPKGSFSTLEIQRTEQGDSAMYLCASSLGGGGPYETQYFGPGTRLLVL.

This sequence joins TRBV28 and TRBJ1-1, with 7 bases fitting TRBD1. Germline trimming cut 2 bases from V and 7 bases from J; bases unmatched to any gene: 4. Germline assignment: CDR1 MDHEN and CDR2 SYDVKM. There are 13 residues in the CDR3. CDR3 sequence (DNA): TGTGCCAGCAGTTTAGTTTGGGACAGTGAAGCTTTCTTT. It yields the protein CASSLVWDSEAFF.

The V and J genes are TRBV19 and TRBJ1-5; 11 positions match TRBD1. There are 14 residues in the CDR3. The germline CDR1 and CDR2 sequences are LNHDA and SQIVND (reference sequence). Trimming at V came to 9 bases and at J to 2 bases, leaving 3 bases not matched to a gene. The CDR3, as DNA: TGTGCCAGCCGGACAGGGGGCGGCAATCAGCCCCAGCATTTT. The encoded protein is CASRTGGGNQPQHF.

The rearrangement joins TRBV2 to TRBJ1-3; D possibly corresponds to TRBD1 (5 bases). V shed 10 bases and J shed 0 bases, with 13 bases lying between them. CDR1 and CDR2 from the germline V gene are SNHLY and FYNNEI. The CDR3 spans 14 residues. The chain's CDR3 is CAIEQENSGNTIYF. The CDR3 DNA reads as TGTGCCATCGAACAGGAGAACTCTGGAAACACCATATATTTT. Looking up the rest from reference TRBV2 and TRBJ1-3 gives the full variable domain: EPEVTQTPSHQVTQMGQEVILRCVPISNHLYFYWYRQILGQKVEFLVSFYNNEISEKSEIFDDQFSVERPDGSNFTLKIRSTKLEDSAMYFCAIEQENSGNTIYFGEGSWLTVV.

V usage is TRBV19 and J usage is TRBJ1-5; possibly TRBD1 for D (5 bases). The CDR3 is 15 amino acids. Germline CDR1 LNHDA, CDR2 SQIVND (reference sequence). V was clipped by 2 bases and J by 7 bases, with 15 bases between them. The CDR3 reads CASSIIPGSPQPQHF. Written as DNA, the CDR3 is TGTGCCAGTAGTATAATACCAGGGAGCCCCCAGCCCCAGCATTTT.

This clonotype was found once. The chain employs TRBV6-2 or TRBV6-3 and TRBJ1-1, with 7 bases that match TRBD1. The V gene end was trimmed by 2 bases and the J gene end by 4 bases; junction bases not matched to a gene: 10. CDR3 length: 16 residues. Germline V lookup: CDR1 MNHEY, CDR2 SVGEGT. The CDR3 sequence is CASSYTGTVYGTEAFF. In DNA form, the CDR3 reads TGTGCCAGCAGTTACACCGGGACAGTCTATGGCACTGAAGCTTTCTTT.

The table lists this clonotype with many counts. The genes are TRBV29-1 and TRBJ2-7; D not resolved. V was pared by 4 bases and J by 0 bases, with 13 bases between. Germline V gives CDR1 SQVTM, CDR2 ANQGSEA. The length of the CDR3 is 14 residues. This chain's CDR3 is CSVVEDPFSYEQYF. The CDR3 DNA reads TGCAGCGTTGTTGAGGACCCCTTCTCCTACGAGCAGTACTTC.

The chain recombines TRBV10-3 with TRBJ1-1; TRBD1 agrees at 7 bases. The CDR3 runs 12 residues. Germline V gene lookup returns CDR1 ENHRY and CDR2 SYGVKD. V lost 9 bases and J lost 3; bases outside the gene matches: 4. The CDR3 reads CAILDRDTEAFF. For the CDR3, the DNA is TGTGCCATTTTAGACAGGGACACTGAAGCTTTCTTT.

The rearrangement links TRBV2 to TRBJ2-5; TRBD1 aligns across 10 bases. With V trimmed by 9 bases and J by 5 bases, 9 bases remained unmatched. This CDR3 spans 14 amino acids. Per the germline V gene, CDR1 is SNHLY and CDR2 is FYNNEI. CDR3 coding DNA: TGTGCCAGTAGCGGGGACAGGGGTGACGAGACCCAGTACTTC. It specifies CASSGDRGDETQYF.

V usage is TRBV20-1 and J usage is TRBJ1-6; TRBD1 matches at 10 bases. Losses at the gene ends were 6 bases for V and 10 bases for J; bases not matched to a gene: 15. The CDR3 length is 16 residues. The germline V gene has CDR1 DFQATT and CDR2 SNEGSKA (reference sequence). The CDR3 reads CSAPSSGQGIESPLHF. The CDR3 DNA sequence: TGCAGTGCCCCCTCGTCGGGACAGGGGATTGAATCACCCCTCCACTTT.

The gene calls are TRBV6-1 and TRBJ1-1; TRBD1 might be the D (6 bases). The germline V gene has CDR1 MNHNS and CDR2 SASEGT. The CDR3 loop spans 16 amino acids. Trimming pared 6 bases from V and 3 bases from J, leaving 20 bases between. In DNA, the CDR3 is TGTGCCAGCAGCGGGTCAGGGGTTGATTGGTACACTGAAGCTTTCTTT. Its translation is CASSGSGVDWYTEAFF.

This clonotype has just a few counts. V is TRBV15 and J is TRBJ1-6; tentative D call: TRBD1 (6 bases). The CDR3 extends over 14 amino acids. Germline V gene lookup returns CDR1 LNHNV and CDR2 YYDKDF (reference sequence). Trimming left V 0 bases short and J 9 bases short, with 9 bases between. CDR3 residues: CATSRDRGRSPLHF. CDR3 bases: TGTGCCACCAGCAGAGACAGGGGACGTTCACCCCTCCACTTT.

This clonotype has just a few counts. The CDR3 DNA reads TGTGCCAGCAGCTCACAAAGGACCATGAACACTGAAGCTTTCTTT. Translating it yields CASSSQRTMNTEAFF. This rearrangement joins TRBV7-2 to TRBJ1-1; unclear D gene. The CDR3 loop spans 15 amino acids. The germline V gene has CDR1 SGHTA and CDR2 FQGNSA. Trimming cost V 4 bases and J 0 bases, with 12 bases left between them.

This chain uses TRBV29-1 with TRBJ1-1; unclear D gene. The germline V gene encodes CDR1 SQVTM and CDR2 ANQGSEA. The CDR3 is made up of 12 amino acids. Between the trimmed V and J ends, which lost 5 bases and 1 base, there was a span of 8 bases. CDR3 DNA: TGCAGCGTTCAGAGACAGAACACTGAAGCTTTCTTT. The encoded protein is CSVQRQNTEAFF.

This clonotype was observed a few times. The chain employs TRBV6-1 and TRBJ1-2; tentative D call: TRBD1 (6 bases). The V end was cut by 2 bases, the J end by 5 bases, with 12 bases between. From germline, CDR1 is MNHNS and CDR2 SASEGT. The CDR3 sequence is 14 residues long. The CDR3 loop reads CASSETQGKYGYTF. CDR3 nucleotide sequence: TGTGCCAGCAGTGAAACTCAGGGGAAGTATGGCTACACCTTC.

The chain carries TRBV7-9 and TRBJ1-2; tentative D call: TRBD1 (5 bases). The V end was cut by 3 bases, the J end by 6 bases, with 14 bases between. Looked up from germline, CDR1 is SEHNR and CDR2 is FQNEAQ (reference sequence). The CDR3 runs 14 residues. The CDR3 reads CASSLGVRDHGYTF. Here the CDR3 DNA reads TGTGCCAGCAGCTTGGGGGTTAGAGACCATGGCTACACCTTC.

This clonotype was counted only a few times. The genes are TRBV5-6 and TRBJ2-5, with D perhaps TRBD1 or TRBD2 (5 bases each). V shed 2 bases and J shed 5 bases, with 16 bases lying between them. Germline lookup yields CDR1 SGHDT and CDR2 YYEEEE. CDR3 length: 15 residues. In DNA, the CDR3 is TGTGCCAGCAGCTTCCATCCGGGACCTTCTGAGACCCAGTACTTC. Translated, it gives CASSFHPGPSETQYF.

This clonotype was counted ten times or more. The chain employs TRBV12-3 or TRBV12-4 and TRBJ1-1; unclear D gene. V gave up 2 bases and J gave up 4 bases, with 5 bases separating them. CDR3 length: 12 amino acids. CDR3 bases: TGTGCCAGCAGTTTATACATCACTGAAGCTTTCTTT. Protein: CASSLYITEAFF.

This clonotype has more than one count but fewer than ten. The chain combines TRBV10-2 with TRBJ1-1; 9 nucleotides line up with TRBD1. Germline V gene sequence: CDR1 WSHSY, CDR2 SAAADI. The ends lost 6 bases at V and 3 bases at J; junction bases unmatched: 11. The CDR3 extends over 16 amino acids. This chain's CDR3 is CASSPTGGMGYTEAFF. CDR3 in DNA: TGCGCCAGCAGCCCAACAGGGGGCATGGGGTACACTGAAGCTTTCTTT.

This clonotype has more than one count but fewer than ten. The chain uses TRBV6-1 and TRBJ2-1, with 8 bases lining up with TRBD2. Germline values: CDR1 MNHNS, CDR2 SASEGT. The CDR3 is 16 residues long. Losses at the gene ends were 3 bases for V and 6 bases for J; bases not matched to a gene: 10. The CDR3 spells CASSDSGRPTSNEQFF. CDR3 nucleotides: TGTGCCAGCAGTGACAGCGGGAGACCCACCTCCAATGAGCAGTTCTTC.

This clonotype was observed a handful of times. The chain uses TRBV10-3 and TRBJ2-7; D is unclear. The CDR3 is made up of 13 amino acids. Germline CDR1 is ENHRY and CDR2 is SYGVKD. The V and J ends lost 0 bases and 7 bases respectively, with 10 bases between them. As DNA, the CDR3 is TGTGCCATCAGTGAGTCGATTCAACAGGAGCAGTACTTC. This codes for CAISESIQQEQYF.

This clonotype has ten or more counts. V usage is TRBV11-2 and J usage is TRBJ2-7; 12 positions match TRBD2. The CDR3 runs 16 residues. The germline V gene has CDR1 SGHAT and CDR2 FQNNGV. V trimming: 1 base; J trimming: 5 bases; junction bases outside the gene matches: 6. The CDR3 bases are TGTGCCAGCAGCTTAGGGAGACTAGCGGGAGTTAACGAGCAGTACTTC. Protein: CASSLGRLAGVNEQYF.

V and J are TRBV6-5 and TRBJ2-6; D might be TRBD1 or TRBD2, each matching 5 bases. CDR1 and CDR2 from the germline V gene are MNHEY and SVGAGI. The CDR3 sequence is 17 residues long. The V end was cut by 4 bases, the J end by 0 bases, with 13 bases between. CDR3 protein: CASSFRGPGSGANVLTF. The CDR3, as DNA: TGTGCCAGCAGTTTCCGGGGACCTGGCTCTGGGGCCAACGTCCTGACTTTC.

This clonotype has ten or more counts. The chain is built from TRBV28 and TRBJ1-5; TRBD1 might be the D (5 bases). The germline V gene encodes CDR1 MDHEN and CDR2 SYDVKM. The V end was cut by 5 bases, the J end by 8 bases, with 19 bases between. The CDR3 covers 15 residues. This CDR3 reads CASSPPGQGFEPQHF. In DNA, the CDR3 is TGTGCCAGCAGTCCGCCTGGTCAGGGTTTTGAGCCCCAGCATTTT.

This clonotype was recorded once. CDR3 in amino acids: CASSQGPGRNSQPQHF. The CDR3 DNA is TGTGCCAGCAGCCAAGGGCCGGGTAGAAATAGTCAGCCCCAGCATTTT. The V call is TRBV3-1, the J call TRBJ1-5, with D uncertain. Germline V lookup: CDR1 LGHDT, CDR2 YNNKEL (reference sequence). V shed 1 base and J shed 6 bases, with 16 bases lying between them. The CDR3 contains 16 residues. Together with reference TRBV3-1 and TRBJ1-5, the CDR3 gives the full variable domain: DTAVSQTPKYLVTQMGNDKSIKCEQNLGHDTMYWYKQDSKKFLKIMFSYNNKELIINETVPNRFSPKSPDKAHLNLHINSLELGDSAVYFCASSQGPGRNSQPQHFGDGTRLSIL.

The rearrangement joins TRBV3-1 to TRBJ1-6, with 8 positions matching TRBD1. After removal of 1 base from V and 12 bases from J, the junction contained 5 bases not matched to a gene. Germline V gene sequence: CDR1 LGHDT, CDR2 YNNKEL (reference sequence). This CDR3 is 14 amino acids long. The DNA of the CDR3 is TGTGCCAGCAGCCAAGGACAGGGGAAAGGACCCCTCCACTTT. The encoded protein is CASSQGQGKGPLHF.